One and the same sample provided the 6 T cell receptor beta chains below, sequenced in a study of shared clonotypes between healthy human individuals. Repertoires were generated with immunoSEQ multiplex PCR, while TCRdb's copy carries only in-frame clones and drops some. Counted here are 1.4 million to 1.5 million clones, approximately 97% occurring once; the ten biggest clones make up 1% to 1.5%. The sequencing sample was made of naive CD4+ T cells sorted from blood. Subset: CD45RA+ positively selected. Receptors originate from a man aged 30 to 45 in good health.

This sequence joins TRBV6-1 and TRBJ2-7; D perhaps matches TRBD2 (6 bases). V lost 4 bases, J lost 0 bases, and 13 bases lay in between. Germline loops: CDR1 MNHNS, CDR2 SASEGT. The CDR3 runs 15 residues. The CDR3 DNA is TGTGCCAGCAGTGTACCGGGGGAAAACTCCTACGAGCAGTACTTC. It yields the protein CASSVPGENSYEQYF.

There are a few counts of this clone. The rearrangement uses TRBV4-1 and TRBJ1-5; the D gene is possibly TRBD1 (5 bases). The germline V gene encodes CDR1 MGHRA and CDR2 YSYEKL. The V gene lost 3 bases and the J gene lost 5 bases, with 11 bases spanning the gap. This CDR3 region has 14 residues. Written as DNA, the CDR3 is TGCGCCAGCAGCCAGGGACCGGGGGATCAGCCCCAGCATTTT. Its translation is CASSQGPGDQPQHF.

This chain uses TRBV6-6 with TRBJ1-1; D unclear. The CDR3 totals 13 residues. Germline V gene lookup returns CDR1 MNHNY and CDR2 SVGAGI (reference sequence). V gave up 0 bases and J gave up 2 bases, with 4 bases separating them. Here the CDR3 reads CASSYSRNTEAFF. Here the CDR3 DNA reads TGTGCCAGCAGTTACTCCAGAAACACTGAAGCTTTCTTT.

The V gene is TRBV12-2, the J gene TRBJ1-5; TRBD1 is the table's D call, not checked against the DNA. TRBV12-2 represents a pseudogene. CDR3 length equals 16 residues. This CDR3 is CAPAVSPDKSHQPQHF. The DNA of the CDR3 is TGTGCGCCAGCAGTTAGTCCCGACAAATCTCATCAGCCCCAGCATTTT.

About this clone itself: Other DNA sequences of this sample code for an identical CDR3. The V call is TRBV28, the J call TRBJ1-1, with D unresolved. This CDR3 contains 13 residues. Per the germline V gene, CDR1 is MDHEN and CDR2 is SYDVKM. V was pared by 5 bases and J by 1 base, with 8 bases between. In DNA, the CDR3 is TGTGCCAGCAGTCTCGTTGGGAACACTGAAGCTTTCTTT. This translates into CASSLVGNTEAFF.

This chain uses TRBV7-6 with TRBJ2-3, with D perhaps given as TRBD1 or TRBD2 (5 bases each). The CDR3 is made up of 17 amino acids. The germline V gene has CDR1 SGHVS and CDR2 FNYEAQ. V shed 4 bases and J shed 3 bases, with 20 bases lying between them. The CDR3 nucleotides are TGTGCCAGCAGCTCAAGCCCGGGGCACCCAGGGACAGATACGCAGTATTTT. Its translation: CASSSSPGHPGTDTQYF. Complete variable domain (other parts from reference TRBV7-6 and TRBJ2-3): GAGVSQSPRYKVTKRGQDVALRCDPISGHVSLYWYRQALGQGPEFLTYFNYEAQQDKSGLPNDRFSAERPEGSISTLTIQRTEQRDSAMYRCASSSSPGHPGTDTQYFGPGTRLTVL.